A selection of T cell receptor beta chains follows, all from one sample in a study of OX40 agonist ivuxolimab in advanced cancers. Sequencing was performed with immunoSEQ multiplex PCR; in TCRdb, only in-frame clones are kept and a portion is missing. The sample holds 40,000 or so clones, 88% seen once. Sample: CD4+ or CD8+ T cells sorted from blood, taken in a trial of the OX40 agonist ivuxolimab. The receptors originated from an adult with an advanced solid tumor such as melanoma, head and neck, liver or kidney cancer. Each CDR3 is given with its conserved first and last residue. Each record gives: V gene, clone size, J gene, D gene, CDR3 protein, CDR3 DNA. The D gene is left open where the match is weak. A row's size may be missing; if present it is once, few, many or a size class.

>TRBV30|NA|TRBJ1-4|TRBD1
CAWDGQGLNEKLFF
TGTGCCTGGGACGGACAGGGACTTAATGAAAAACTGTTTTTT
>TRBV10-3|NA|TRBJ1-6|NA
CAISEESENSPLHF
TGTGCCATCAGTGAGGAGTCCGAGAATTCACCCCTCCACTTT
>TRBV30|NA|TRBJ1-1|NA
CAWSVLGQQAFF
TGTGCCTGGAGTGTACTCGGGCAGCAAGCTTTCTTT
>TRBV6-5|NA|TRBJ1-1|NA
CASSYLLGGTEAFF
TGTGCCAGCAGTTACCTGCTGGGAGGGACTGAAGCTTTCTTT
>TRBV27|NA|TRBJ1-5|TRBD1
CASSVTGGDQPQHF
TGTGCCAGCAGTGTGACAGGGGGCGACCAGCCCCAGCATTTT
>TRBV10-3|NA|TRBJ2-7|NA
CAISAGTPQSSYEQYF
TGTGCCATCAGTGCCGGGACTCCCCAGAGCTCCTACGAGCAGTACTTC
>TRBV6-1|once|TRBJ2-7|TRBD2
CASWEAGGGEQYF
TGTGCCAGCTGGGAAGCGGGGGGTGGCGAGCAGTACTTC
>TRBV29-1|NA|TRBJ1-2|NA
CSAPLDRNYGYTF
TGCAGCGCCCCCCTGGACAGAAACTATGGCTACACCTTC
>TRBV10-1|NA|TRBJ2-7|NA
CASSESRGNEQYF
TGCGCCAGCAGTGAGTCCCGGGGAAACGAGCAGTACTTC
>TRBV5-1|NA|TRBJ2-3|TRBD2
CASSSRGAGGADTQYF
TGCGCCAGCAGCTCCCGTGGAGCGGGAGGGGCAGATACGCAGTATTTT
>TRBV5-6|NA|TRBJ2-7|TRBD2
CASSLAGGEQYF
TGTGCCAGCAGCTTGGCGGGGGGCGAGCAGTACTTC
>TRBV10-3|NA|TRBJ2-7|NA
CAISETSSYEQYF
TGTGCCATCAGTGAGACAAGCAGCTACGAGCAGTACTTC
>TRBV27|NA|TRBJ1-5|NA
CASSPLPGVGNQPQHF
TGTGCCAGCAGTCCCCTCCCAGGGGTGGGCAATCAGCCCCAGCATTTT
>TRBV5-1|many|TRBJ2-3|NA
CASSLELFTDTQYF
TGCGCCAGCAGCTTGGAACTCTTTACAGATACGCAGTATTTT
>TRBV11-2|NA|TRBJ2-7|TRBD1
CASSSLPGGDEQYF
TGTGCCAGCAGCTCCCTCCCAGGGGGCGACGAGCAGTACTTC
>TRBV28|NA|TRBJ2-2|TRBD1
CASSLDRGNTGELFF
TGTGCCAGCAGTTTAGACAGGGGAAACACCGGGGAGCTGTTTTTT
>TRBV18|NA|TRBJ1-5|NA
CASSPSPGRNQPQHF
TGTGCCAGCTCACCAAGCCCTGGAAGGAATCAGCCCCAGCATTTT
>TRBV9|once|TRBJ1-2|NA
CASSRTGPLPYGYTF
TGTGCCAGCAGCAGAACCGGGCCGCTGCCCTATGGCTACACCTTC
>TRBV19|NA|TRBJ2-2|TRBD2
CASRWTVTSTTGELFF
TGTGCCAGTAGATGGACCGTGACTAGCACCACCGGGGAGCTGTTTTTT
>TRBV7-2|NA|TRBJ2-5|NA
CASWGNLQETQYF
TGTGCCAGCTGGGGGAATCTCCAAGAGACCCAGTACTTC
>TRBV27|NA|TRBJ2-3|NA
CASSLYPGATQYF
TGTGCCAGCAGTTTATATCCAGGGGCTACGCAGTATTTT
>TRBV27|NA|TRBJ1-2|TRBD1
CASSLGSGGYGYTF
TGTGCCAGCAGTTTAGGGTCAGGGGGCTATGGCTACACCTTC
>TRBV19|NA|TRBJ1-1|NA
CASSLRGYTEAFF
TGTGCCAGTAGCCTGCGGGGTTACACTGAAGCTTTCTTT
>TRBV7-9|NA|TRBJ1-2|NA
CASSGRGVGYGYTF
TGTGCCAGCAGCGGGCGAGGGGTTGGATATGGCTACACCTTC
>TRBV19|NA|TRBJ2-1|NA
CASSILKGVEQFF
TGTGCCAGTAGTATATTAAAAGGGGTTGAGCAGTTCTTC
>TRBV15|NA|TRBJ2-3|NA
CATSRERVRGTDTQYF
TGTGCCACCAGCAGAGAGAGGGTCCGCGGGACAGATACGCAGTATTTT
>TRBV5-1|NA|TRBJ1-5|NA
CASSFGGSNQPQHF
TGCGCCAGCAGCTTTGGGGGGAGCAATCAGCCCCAGCATTTT
>TRBV27|NA|TRBJ2-1|TRBD2
CASSLLREREGPNEQFF
TGTGCCAGCAGTCTCCTCAGGGAGCGGGAGGGCCCCAATGAGCAGTTCTTC
>TRBV7-6|NA|TRBJ2-2|TRBD1
CASSLDRGQGELFF
TGTGCCAGCAGCTTAGACAGGGGGCAAGGGGAGCTGTTTTTT
>TRBV27|NA|TRBJ2-1|TRBD1
CASSLYPGGQTRQSYNEQFF
TGTGCCAGCAGTTTATACCCAGGGGGTCAAACTAGACAGTCCTACAATGAGCAGTTCTTC
>TRBV6-5|NA|TRBJ2-1|NA
CASSQLGGGYNEQFF
TGTGCCAGTAGCCAATTGGGAGGGGGCTACAATGAGCAGTTCTTC
>TRBV5-1|NA|TRBJ1-4|NA
CASSSVLDEKLFF
TGTGCCAGCAGCTCAGTATTGGATGAAAAACTGTTTTTT
>TRBV7-9|NA|TRBJ2-1|NA
CASSLERGSNGDHNEQFF
TGTGCCAGCAGCTTAGAACGCGGGTCAAACGGGGACCACAATGAGCAGTTCTTC
>TRBV11-2|NA|TRBJ2-1|TRBD2
CASSTLREAEFF
TGTGCCAGCAGCACACTCCGGGAGGCCGAGTTCTTC
>TRBV6-6|NA|TRBJ1-5|NA
CASVSVGPNQPQHF
TGTGCCAGCGTCTCTGTCGGACCAAATCAGCCCCAGCATTTT
>TRBV27|NA|TRBJ1-5|NA
CASSLRGGGNQPQHF
TGTGCCAGCAGTTTACGGGGTGGAGGCAATCAGCCCCAGCATTTT
>TRBV18|NA|TRBJ2-1|TRBD2
CASSPIWASGGRLYNEQFF
TGTGCCAGCTCACCTATTTGGGCTAGCGGGGGACGTCTGTACAATGAGCAGTTCTTC
>TRBV19|NA|TRBJ2-3|NA
CASSKRYPRDTQYF
TGTGCCAGTAGTAAGCGTTATCCGAGAGATACGCAGTATTTT
>TRBV5-6|NA|TRBJ2-7|TRBD1
CASSSPRQGAYSYEQYF
TGTGCCAGCAGCTCCCCCCGACAGGGGGCCTACTCCTACGAGCAGTACTTC
>TRBV7-9|once|TRBJ2-7|NA
CASSSSAFSYEQYF
TGTGCCAGCAGCTCCTCAGCGTTCTCCTACGAGCAGTACTTC
>TRBV4-1|NA|TRBJ1-1|NA
CASSQDDAGDTEAFF
TGCGCCAGCAGCCAAGATGACGCGGGAGACACTGAAGCTTTCTTT
>TRBV19|few|TRBJ2-7|NA
CASSIYGTYEQYF
TGTGCCAGTAGTATTTACGGTACCTACGAGCAGTACTTC
>TRBV5-4|NA|TRBJ1-2|NA
CASSLYSYGYTF
TGTGCCAGCAGCTTATACTCCTATGGCTACACCTTC
>TRBV4-1|NA|TRBJ2-3|NA
CASSHLTDTQYF
TGCGCCAGCAGCCACCTCACAGATACGCAGTATTTT
>TRBV16|few|TRBJ2-1|NA
CASSQGSHEQFF
TGTGCCAGCAGCCAGGGTAGCCATGAGCAGTTCTTC
>TRBV27|NA|TRBJ1-4|NA
CASSLARGANEKLFF
TGTGCCAGCAGTTTAGCGAGGGGGGCTAATGAAAAACTGTTTTTT
>TRBV27|NA|TRBJ1-2|NA
CASSFTGAPWGYTF
TGTGCCAGCAGTTTCACAGGCGCTCCGTGGGGCTACACCTTC
>TRBV5-1|NA|TRBJ2-7|TRBD1
CASSYGTGGASYEQYF
TGCGCCAGCAGCTATGGGACAGGTGGGGCCTCCTACGAGCAGTACTTC
>TRBV6-1|NA|TRBJ1-1|TRBD1
CASSLGQGLYQAFF
TGTGCCAGCAGCTTGGGACAGGGCCTATATCAGGCTTTCTTT
>TRBV4-1|NA|TRBJ2-7|TRBD2
CASSQEGLAVSYEQYF
TGCGCCAGCAGCCAAGAGGGACTAGCCGTGTCCTACGAGCAGTACTTC
>TRBV29-1|NA|TRBJ1-2|NA
CSVKAVYGYTF
TGCAGCGTTAAGGCAGTCTATGGCTACACCTTC